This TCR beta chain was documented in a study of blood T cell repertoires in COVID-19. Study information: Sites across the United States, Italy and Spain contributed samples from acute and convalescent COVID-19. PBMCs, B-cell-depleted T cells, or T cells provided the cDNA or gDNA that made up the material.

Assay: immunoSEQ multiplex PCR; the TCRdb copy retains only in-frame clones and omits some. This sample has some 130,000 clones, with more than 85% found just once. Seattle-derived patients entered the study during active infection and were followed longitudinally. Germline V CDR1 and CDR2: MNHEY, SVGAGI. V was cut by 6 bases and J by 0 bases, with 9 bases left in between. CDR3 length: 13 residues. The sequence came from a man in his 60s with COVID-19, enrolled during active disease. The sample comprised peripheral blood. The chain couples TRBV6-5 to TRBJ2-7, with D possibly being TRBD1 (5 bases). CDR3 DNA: TGTGCCAGCAGGGACATTTCCTCCTACGAGCAGTACTTC. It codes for CASRDISSYEQYF.